A selection of T cell receptor beta chains follows, all from one sample in a study of blood T cell repertoires in COVID-19. Here immunoSEQ multiplex PCR was the method, and the copy in TCRdb shows in-frame clones only, minus some. Among about 61,000 clones listed, roughly 90% were seen once. Material: peripheral blood. These receptor sequences come from a woman between 45 and 65 years old with active or convalescent COVID-19. CDR3s include the opening cysteine and the closing phenylalanine or tryptophan. D genes are given only for firm matches. Size values are once, few and many counts, or a class for expanded clones, and some rows have none.

V gene	J gene	CDR3 length	clone size	D gene	CDR3 DNA	CDR3 protein
TRBV11-1	TRBJ2-5	16	.	TRBD2	TGTGCCAGCAGCTTACGGGAGGCAGGGCCTCGGGAGACCCAGTACTTC	CASSLREAGPRETQYF
TRBV4-2	TRBJ2-3	13	.	.	TGTGCCAGCAGCCACGTCCCCACAGATACGCAGTATTTT	CASSHVPTDTQYF
TRBV5-6	TRBJ2-3	16	.	TRBD2	TGTGCCAGCAGCACACCGGGACTAGCGGTCACAGATACGCAGTATTTT	CASSTPGLAVTDTQYF
TRBV2	TRBJ1-3	16	.	TRBD1	TGTGCCAGCAGTAGGGGACAGCGAGGCTCTGGAAACACCATATATTTT	CASSRGQRGSGNTIYF
TRBV10-1	TRBJ2-1	15	.	.	TGCGCCAGCAGCGCAAGAAAAGCGGGCTACAATGAGCAGTTCTTC	CASSARKAGYNEQFF
TRBV5-3	TRBJ2-3	14	.	TRBD1	TGTGCCAGACACCAAACAGGGGGCTCAGATACGCAGTATTTT	CARHQTGGSDTQYF
TRBV2	TRBJ1-3	14	.	.	TGTGCCAGCCAACAGGAAAGCTCTGGAAACACCATATATTTT	CASQQESSGNTIYF
TRBV19	TRBJ2-5	15	few	.	TGTGCCAGTAGTATAGGCAACAGCCAGACGGAGACCCAGTACTTC	CASSIGNSQTETQYF
TRBV7-9	TRBJ1-5	13	few	TRBD1	TGTGCCAGCAGCCTGGCTGGACAGGGCCCCCAGCATTTT	CASSLAGQGPQHF
TRBV7-3	TRBJ2-7	13	.	.	TGTGCCAGCAGCTTAAGAGGGCCTGGCGAGCAGTACTTC	CASSLRGPGEQYF
TRBV6-5	TRBJ1-1	15	few	.	TGTGCCAGCCTATTAGGACAGTACACTCCGACTGAAGCTTTCTTT	CASLLGQYTPTEAFF
TRBV6-5	TRBJ2-7	14	.	TRBD2	TGTGCCAGCAGTCTTAGCGGGAGGGCCAACGAGCAGTACTTC	CASSLSGRANEQYF
TRBV7-2	TRBJ2-7	16	.	TRBD1	TGTGCCAGCAGCAGCTCCTCCGGGACAGGGGCCTACGAGCAGTACTTC	CASSSSSGTGAYEQYF
TRBV9	TRBJ2-3	15	.	TRBD2	TGTGCCAGCAGCGTAGTAGCGGGATTAGCAGATACGCAGTATTTT	CASSVVAGLADTQYF
TRBV29-1	TRBJ1-1	14	.	.	TGCAGCGTTGACGGCGGGCAGGTGAACACTGAAGCTTTCTTT	CSVDGGQVNTEAFF
TRBV6-2/TRBV6-3	TRBJ2-1	17	once	.	TGTGCCAGCAGTTACAGCGGTAGGGGGTACTCCTACAATGAGCAGTTCTTC	CASSYSGRGYSYNEQFF
TRBV27	TRBJ2-1	18	.	TRBD2	TGTGCCAGCACGAGACTAGCGGGAGGGCCTTTCACCTACAATGAGCAGTTCTTC	CASTRLAGGPFTYNEQFF
TRBV30	TRBJ2-1	15	.	.	TGTGCCTGGAGTGTCCGAGTCCCAAGCGGCAATGAGCAGTTCTTC	CAWSVRVPSGNEQFF
TRBV5-1	TRBJ2-7	13	.	.	TGCGCCAGCAGCCCCAGTGGGGCGGACGAGCAGTACTTC	CASSPSGADEQYF
TRBV5-5	TRBJ1-2	15	.	TRBD1	TGTGCCAGCAGCTTGGAGGGACAGGGTAGGGTCGGCTACACCTTC	CASSLEGQGRVGYTF
TRBV11-3	TRBJ2-1	16	.	.	TGTGCCAGCAGCTCCAGGGGACGTTCCTCCTACAATGAGCAGTTCTTC	CASSSRGRSSYNEQFF
TRBV19	TRBJ1-1	15	.	TRBD1	TGTGCCAGCCAGGGGGGCTCGAATACCAACACTGAAGCTTTCTTT	CASQGGSNTNTEAFF
TRBV5-1	TRBJ1-2	14	.	TRBD1	TGCGCCAGCAGCTCGGGACAGGGGAACTATGGCTACACCTTC	CASSSGQGNYGYTF
TRBV4-1	TRBJ2-7	18	.	.	TGCGCCAGCAGCCAAGATCCTCTCGGAGATCATCTCTCCTACGAGCAGTACTTC	CASSQDPLGDHLSYEQYF
TRBV27	TRBJ2-7	15	.	TRBD2	TGTGCCAGCAGTTTAAGTAGCGGGCCGACCTACGAGCAGTACTTC	CASSLSSGPTYEQYF
TRBV4-2	TRBJ1-2	18	.	.	TGTGCCAGCAGCCAAGAAGAGGCCTCAGGGCTAGCTAACTATGGCTACACCTTC	CASSQEEASGLANYGYTF
TRBV27	TRBJ1-2	17	.	.	TGTGCCAGCAGTTTGCTTTATCGTGAGGGATCCAACTATGGCTACACCTTC	CASSLLYREGSNYGYTF
TRBV10-2	TRBJ2-2	19	.	TRBD2	TGCGCCAGCAGTGAGTCTATGCGGTGGGCGGGAGAGAAGTCCGGGGAGCTGTTTTTT	CASSESMRWAGEKSGELFF
TRBV2	TRBJ1-2	14	.	TRBD1	TGTGCCAGCAGCCAGCAGACAGGGGGAGGCGGCTACACCTTC	CASSQQTGGGGYTF
TRBV3-1/TRBV3-2	TRBJ1-6	14	.	.	TGTGCCAGCAGCCAAGGGCAGGGGAGTTCACCCCTCCACTTT	CASSQGQGSSPLHF
TRBV19	TRBJ1-1	13	.	TRBD1	TGTGCCAGCCGACAGGGGCCCAACACTGAAGCTTTCTTT	CASRQGPNTEAFF
TRBV7-8	TRBJ2-5	16	.	.	TGTGCCAGCAGCTCCCGTGGGACCACGTCCGGGGGGACCCAGTACTTC	CASSSRGTTSGGTQYF
TRBV29-1	TRBJ2-7	11	.	TRBD1	TGCAGCGTGGGACAGCGGCACGAGCAGTACTTC	CSVGQRHEQYF
TRBV12-5	TRBJ2-1	13	.	.	TGTGCTAGTGGTTGGCTAGTTGACGGTGAGCAGTTCTTC	CASGWLVDGEQFF
TRBV3-1/TRBV3-2	TRBJ2-2	13	.	.	TGTGCCAGCAGCCGCGACAGCACCGGGGAGCTGTTTTTT	CASSRDSTGELFF
TRBV30	TRBJ2-1	14	.	TRBD2	TGTGCCTGGAGCGGACTAGCGGGAAATAATGAGCAGTTCTTC	CAWSGLAGNNEQFF
TRBV14	TRBJ2-3	16	.	TRBD2	TGTGCCAGCAGCCCCCTAGCGGGAGGATTATGGGATACGCAGTATTTT	CASSPLAGGLWDTQYF
TRBV19	TRBJ2-7	14	.	.	TGTGCCAGTAGATCAGACGGGGATTCCTACGAGCAGTACTTC	CASRSDGDSYEQYF
TRBV30	TRBJ2-3	15	.	TRBD1	TGTGCCTGGAGTGGGGGGACAGGGGTGGGAGATACGCAGTATTTT	CAWSGGTGVGDTQYF
TRBV10-3	TRBJ2-2	14	.	TRBD1	TGTGCCATCCGCGACAGGGATAACACCGGGGAGCTGTTTTTT	CAIRDRDNTGELFF
TRBV5-1	TRBJ2-7	15	.	.	TGCGCCAGCAGCTTGGCGGGGACACTAACCAAGCCGCAGTACTTC	CASSLAGTLTKPQYF
TRBV3-1/TRBV3-2	TRBJ2-7	13	.	.	TGTGCCAGCAGCCATAGAGAAGCCTACGAGCAGTACTTC	CASSHREAYEQYF
TRBV5-1	TRBJ2-5	13	.	TRBD1	TGCGCCAGCAGCTTGGGACAGGGGGAGACCCAGTACTTC	CASSLGQGETQYF
TRBV27	TRBJ2-2	14	.	.	TGTGCCAGCAGTTCCGGCCAGGGGATCGGGGAGCTGTTTTTT	CASSSGQGIGELFF
TRBV19	TRBJ1-6	17	.	TRBD1	TGTGCCAGTAGTACTACTCCAGGGGGCGCGGAAAAATCACCCCTCCACTTT	CASSTTPGGAEKSPLHF